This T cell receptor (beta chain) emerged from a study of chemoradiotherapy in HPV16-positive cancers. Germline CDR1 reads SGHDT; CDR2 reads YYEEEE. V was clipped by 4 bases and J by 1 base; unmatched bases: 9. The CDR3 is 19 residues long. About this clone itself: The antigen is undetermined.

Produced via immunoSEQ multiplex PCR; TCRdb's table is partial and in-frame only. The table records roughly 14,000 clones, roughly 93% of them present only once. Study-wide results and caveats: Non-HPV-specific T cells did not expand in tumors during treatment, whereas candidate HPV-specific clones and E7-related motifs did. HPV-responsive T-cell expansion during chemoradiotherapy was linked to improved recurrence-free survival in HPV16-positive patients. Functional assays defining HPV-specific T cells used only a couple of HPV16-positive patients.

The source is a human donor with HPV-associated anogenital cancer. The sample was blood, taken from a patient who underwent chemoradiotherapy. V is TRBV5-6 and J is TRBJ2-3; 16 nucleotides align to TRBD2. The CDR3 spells CASSTPGLAGGLGTDTQYF. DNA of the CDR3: TGTGCCAGCAGCACGCCGGGACTAGCGGGGGGGCTGGGCACAGATACGCAGTATTTT.